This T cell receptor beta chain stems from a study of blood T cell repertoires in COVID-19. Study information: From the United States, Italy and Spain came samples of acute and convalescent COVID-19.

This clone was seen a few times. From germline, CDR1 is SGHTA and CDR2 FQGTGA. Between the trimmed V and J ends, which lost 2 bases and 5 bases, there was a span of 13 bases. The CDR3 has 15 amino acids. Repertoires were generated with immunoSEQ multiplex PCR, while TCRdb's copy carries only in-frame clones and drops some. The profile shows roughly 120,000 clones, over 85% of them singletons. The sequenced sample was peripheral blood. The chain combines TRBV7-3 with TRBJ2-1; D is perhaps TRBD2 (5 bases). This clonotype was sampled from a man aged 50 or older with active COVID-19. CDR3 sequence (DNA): TGTGCCAGCAGCTTAGGCCCAGGAGGTAACAATGAGCAGTTCTTC. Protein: CASSLGPGGNNEQFF.